Listed below are T cell receptor beta chains from one sample, sequenced in a study of OX40 agonist ivuxolimab in advanced cancers. Generated by immunoSEQ multiplex PCR, the TCRdb table keeps only in-frame clones and is missing some. The data show roughly 100,000 clones, approximately 93% seen once. This material consisted of CD4+ or CD8+ T cells sorted from blood, taken in a trial of the OX40 agonist ivuxolimab. These receptors came from an adult with an advanced solid tumor such as melanoma, head and neck, liver or kidney cancer. Each CDR3 is given with its conserved first and last residue. The order of the fields is clone size, V gene, J gene, D gene, CDR3 DNA, CDR3 protein. D genes are given only for firm matches. Part of the rows lack a size; the others show once, few, many or a class for expanded clones.

NA,TRBV28,TRBJ2-1,NA,TGTGCCAGCGGTGTGGGGAATTCCTACAATGAGCAGTTCTTC,CASGVGNSYNEQFF
once,TRBV18,TRBJ1-3,NA,TGTGCCAGCTCACCGGGGGGCCTTGGAAACACCATATATTTT,CASSPGGLGNTIYF
few,TRBV2,TRBJ2-5,NA,TGTGCCAGCAGCGCCCAAGAGACCCAGTACTTC,CASSAQETQYF
NA,TRBV6-6,TRBJ2-1,NA,TGTGCCAGCAGTAAAAGGCGCGGTTTGAATGAGCAGTTCTTC,CASSKRRGLNEQFF
NA,TRBV5-4,TRBJ2-3,NA,TGTGCCAGCAGCACGCCGTGGAGCCTAGGTCCCGATACGCAGTATTTT,CASSTPWSLGPDTQYF
NA,TRBV5-1,TRBJ2-4,NA,TGCGCCAGCAGCTTTTATAGAACCGGGACGACACAAAACATTCAGTACTTC,CASSFYRTGTTQNIQYF
NA,TRBV25-1,TRBJ2-1,NA,TGTGCCAGCAGTGAAACAGGAAGGTACAATGAGCAGTTCTTC,CASSETGRYNEQFF
NA,TRBV6-5,TRBJ1-1,NA,TGTGCCAGCAGACAACAGGGTGGCACTGAAGCTTTCTTT,CASRQQGGTEAFF
NA,TRBV6-5,TRBJ1-6,NA,TGTGCCAGCAGTTCTCCCTATTCACCCCTCCACTTT,CASSSPYSPLHF
NA,TRBV28,TRBJ2-3,NA,TGTGCCAGCAGTTTGGGGAGCACAGATACGCAGTATTTT,CASSLGSTDTQYF
NA,TRBV28,TRBJ1-2,NA,TGTGCCAGCAGTTTCGACAGCTATGGCTACACCTTC,CASSFDSYGYTF
NA,TRBV4-2,TRBJ2-5,NA,TGTGCCAGCAGCCAAGTTCGTACAGAAGAGACCCAGTACTTC,CASSQVRTEETQYF
NA,TRBV18,TRBJ1-1,NA,TGTGCCAGCTCAACGGGGGCGGAAGAAGCTTTCTTT,CASSTGAEEAFF
once,TRBV9,TRBJ2-1,TRBD2,TGTGCCAGCAGCGTAGACCGGGACTATCTGTTCTTC,CASSVDRDYLFF
NA,TRBV6-1,TRBJ2-1,NA,TGTGCCAGCAGTGCGCAGGGCTCCTACAATGAGCAGTTCTTC,CASSAQGSYNEQFF
NA,TRBV7-9,TRBJ1-4,NA,TGTGCCAGCAGCCCCCTGCCGACAGATGAAAAACTGTTTTTT,CASSPLPTDEKLFF
once,TRBV7-8,TRBJ1-5,NA,TGTGCCAGCAGCTTAGCAGGTTACCATCAGCCCCAGCATTTT,CASSLAGYHQPQHF
NA,TRBV28,TRBJ2-3,NA,TGTGCCAGCAGTTTATTCACCCGTCGCACAGATACGCAGTATTTT,CASSLFTRRTDTQYF
once,TRBV7-3,TRBJ2-2,NA,TGTGCCAGCAGCTCAAAACGGACAGAGAACACCGGGGAGCTGTTTTTT,CASSSKRTENTGELFF
once,TRBV19,TRBJ1-5,NA,TGTGCCAGTAGTATATCCCAAAGGGGGCAGCCCCAGCATTTT,CASSISQRGQPQHF
NA,TRBV5-4,TRBJ2-3,NA,TGTGCCAGCAGCGGAGATTCGCCAGATACGCAGTATTTT,CASSGDSPDTQYF
NA,TRBV7-8,TRBJ1-6,NA,TGTGCCAGCAGCTTAGGGCTCCGGGGACGGACTGGATCACCCCTCCACTTT,CASSLGLRGRTGSPLHF
NA,TRBV6-5,TRBJ1-6,TRBD1,TGTGCCAGCAGCCGAGGACAGGTTCCTTCACCCCTCCACTTT,CASSRGQVPSPLHF
NA,TRBV28,TRBJ1-5,NA,TGTGCCAGCAGTTTACTCGTCGGGGTAGGCAATCAGCCCCAGCATTTT,CASSLLVGVGNQPQHF
NA,TRBV20-1,TRBJ2-1,NA,TGCAGTGCCCAAGGAAACAATGAGCAGTTCTTC,CSAQGNNEQFF
once,TRBV4-2,TRBJ2-6,NA,TGTGCCAGCAGCCAAGTCTCCGGGGCCAACGTCCTGACTTTC,CASSQVSGANVLTF
NA,TRBV2,TRBJ1-5,TRBD1,TGTGCCAGCAGTGGGGGACAGGACCATCAGCCCCAGCATTTT,CASSGGQDHQPQHF
once,TRBV28,TRBJ1-3,NA,TGTGCCAGCAGTTTAGGGCCTAGAACGGCTGGAAACACCATATATTTT,CASSLGPRTAGNTIYF
NA,TRBV30,TRBJ1-1,NA,TGTGCCTGGAGTAAACTCAGGGGTTCGCTCGAAGTTTTCTTT,CAWSKLRGSLEVFF
NA,TRBV9,TRBJ2-1,NA,TGTGCCAGCAGCGTAGACCTGGGGGGAAATGAGCAGTTCTTC,CASSVDLGGNEQFF
NA,TRBV10-3,TRBJ1-4,NA,TGTGCCATCAGTGAGGGGGGGTCTAATGAAAAACTGTTTTTT,CAISEGGSNEKLFF
NA,TRBV14,TRBJ2-5,NA,TGTGCCAGCAGCCAAGATCTGAGAGAGACCCAGTACTTC,CASSQDLRETQYF
NA,TRBV5-1,TRBJ1-3,NA,TGCGCCAGCAGCTTCGACGGCTCTGGAAACACCATATATTTT,CASSFDGSGNTIYF
NA,TRBV4-3,TRBJ2-3,NA,TGCGCCAGCAGCCAAGACTGGCTCACAGATACGCAGTATTTT,CASSQDWLTDTQYF
NA,TRBV30,TRBJ2-1,NA,TGTGCCCAACGGACTGGCTCCTACAATGAGCAGTTCTTC,CAQRTGSYNEQFF
few,TRBV2,TRBJ1-1,NA,TGTGCCAGCAGTGTGGTACTAGCTGAAGCTTTCTTT,CASSVVLAEAFF
NA,TRBV6-5,TRBJ2-7,NA,TGTGCCAGCAGTTGGCTGGGAGGGGGTTACGAGCAGTACTTC,CASSWLGGGYEQYF
NA,TRBV9,TRBJ2-4,NA,TGTGCCAGCAGCGTAATGGGACTCCGAGAAAACATTCAGTACTTC,CASSVMGLRENIQYF
NA,TRBV19,TRBJ1-1,NA,TGTGCCAGTAGCACCTTCTGGCGTGAAGCTTTCTTT,CASSTFWREAFF
NA,TRBV7-2,TRBJ1-1,TRBD1,TGTGCCAGCAGCTTAACAGGGGGCGCGGAGAACACTGAAGCTTTCTTT,CASSLTGGAENTEAFF
NA,TRBV7-2,TRBJ1-4,TRBD1,TGTGCCAGCAGCTTGGGACAGGGTCGCTCAAAACTGTTTTTT,CASSLGQGRSKLFF